The present entry profiles one TCR beta chain with its context. Its antigen is unknown. Sequencing used immunoSEQ multiplex PCR; TCRdb keeps in-frame clones, though not all of them. The repertoire holds about 28,000 clones, about 80% seen once, with over 4.5% in the top ten. This entry is derived from a study of T cells in localized non-small cell lung cancer. Study conclusions and caveats: Sequencing involved a lone tumor region, leaving heterogeneity possible.

The CDR3 sequence is 16 residues long. After removal of 4 bases from V and 7 bases from J, the junction contained 12 bases not matched to a gene. CDR1 is MGHRA and CDR2 is YSYEKL in the germline V gene. This rearrangement joins TRBV4-1 to TRBJ1-4; 7 bases align to TRBD1. The sample here was peripheral blood mononuclear cells, taken before any cancer treatment. The origin of this receptor is a man aged 40 to 70 with stage III lung adenocarcinoma. The CDR3 DNA reads TGCGCCAGCAGCCGCCCGACAGGGTCGGCTAGTGAAAAACTGTTTTTT. This codes for CASSRPTGSASEKLFF.